This T cell receptor (beta chain) was profiled in a study of blood T cell repertoires in COVID-19. The CDR3 consists of 16 residues. The V and J ends lost 2 bases and 8 bases respectively, with 19 bases between them. Germline lookup yields CDR1 LGHDT and CDR2 YNNKEL (reference sequence). TCRdb's copy holds only in-frame clones and misses some; the assay was immunoSEQ multiplex PCR. The table has 85,000 to 130,000 clones, approximately 88% seen once; the top ten hold around 5.5%. The receptor was derived from a human donor in a cohort sampled during active COVID-19. The V gene is TRBV3-1 (or the pseudogene TRBV3-2), the J gene TRBJ1-3; D not resolved. The specimen sequenced was peripheral blood. The CDR3 region has the DNA TGTGCCAGCAGCCAAAAGGAAGAGGGAACTTTCTACACCATATATTTT. Translation gives CASSQKEEGTFYTIYF.